This TCR beta chain was observed in a study of blood T cell repertoires in COVID-19. The repertoire was sequenced with immunoSEQ multiplex PCR; TCRdb's copy has only in-frame clones and lacks some. The sample records 200,000 to 250,000 clones, about 88% being singletons. Germline V gene lookup returns CDR1 WNHNN and CDR2 SYGVQD (reference sequence). There are 13 residues in the CDR3. V was pared by 9 bases and J by 1 base, with 12 bases between. This TCR was recovered from a man aged 40-55 years with active or convalescent COVID-19. Sequenced sample: peripheral blood. The V gene is TRBV10-1, the J gene TRBJ1-1; a weak D match, TRBD1 (6 bases). The CDR3 DNA sequence: TGCGCCAGTAGGACAGCGAAGAACACTGAAGCTTTCTTT. Translation: CASRTAKNTEAFF.